This TCR beta chain derives from a study of blood T cell repertoires in COVID-19. This table comes from immunoSEQ multiplex PCR, and its TCRdb copy is limited to in-frame clones, with some not included. The table has around 250,000 clones, approximately 84% seen once. The CDR3 has 16 amino acids. The germline V gene encodes CDR1 WNHNN and CDR2 SYGVQD (reference sequence). V lost 0 bases and J lost 5; bases outside the gene matches: 5. The specimen sequenced was peripheral blood. The rearrangement uses TRBV10-1 and TRBJ2-3; the match to TRBD2 covers 10 bases. The TCR originated in a human donor in a cohort sampled during active COVID-19. CDR3 amino acids: CASSESLAGEKDTQYF. CDR3 nucleotides: TGCGCCAGCAGTGAGTCTCTAGCGGGAGAGAAAGATACGCAGTATTTT.